A selection of T cell receptor beta chains follows, all from one sample in a study of T cells after yellow fever vaccination. From the 5' RACE reads, TCRdb called clonotypes with MiXCR, one entry per CDR3 protein. The sample lists about 240,000 distinct CDR3 sequences; about 7% were seen once. The starting material was CD4+ T cells sorted from PBMCs, obtained 15 days after the yellow fever booster vaccination. The receptors were gathered from a man between 25 and 39 years old who received the YFV17D yellow fever vaccine. Each CDR3 is given with its conserved first and last residue. Each record gives: J gene, clone size, D gene, V gene, CDR3 protein, CDR3 DNA. A D gene is named only where the DNA matches it firmly. Expanded clones get a size class; other rows say once, few or many, or leave the size out.

>TRBJ2-1|many|TRBD1|TRBV12-3/TRBV12-4
CASSPRDRDYNEQFF
TGTGCCAGCAGTCCCCGGGACAGGGATTACAATGAGCAGTTCTTC
>TRBJ2-2|many|.|TRBV29-1
CSGGTQNTGELFF
TGCAGCGGCGGGACACAGAACACCGGGGAGCTGTTTTTT
>TRBJ2-7|few|.|TRBV7-8
CASSSGRASYEQYF
TGTGCCAGCAGCAGCGGCAGGGCATCCTACGAGCAGTACTTC
>TRBJ2-7|few|.|TRBV5-1
CASSAGGQGYEQYF
TGCGCCAGCAGCGCGGGCGGCCAGGGCTACGAGCAGTACTTC
>TRBJ2-5|.|.|TRBV2
CASSESPGSGETQYF
TGTGCCAGCAGTGAATCCCCGGGATCGGGGGAGACCCAGTACTTC
>TRBJ2-3|.|.|TRBV18
CASSPEAGTQYF
TGTGCCAGCTCACCGGAAGCCGGTACGCAGTATTTT
>TRBJ2-1|many|.|TRBV18
CASSPLTLSSYNEQFF
TGTGCCAGCTCACCACTAACTCTTAGTTCCTACAATGAGCAGTTCTTC
>TRBJ2-7|few|.|TRBV7-2
CASSLVVIGAYEQYF
TGTGCCAGCAGCTTAGTGGTTATAGGGGCCTACGAGCAGTACTTC
>TRBJ2-1|few|TRBD1|TRBV18
CASSPREQGITYNEQFF
TGTGCCAGCTCACCCCGGGAACAGGGGATTACCTACAATGAGCAGTTCTTC
>TRBJ2-7|.|.|TRBV4-3
CASSHPKWIPSSYEQYF
TGCGCCAGCAGCCACCCTAAGTGGATCCCCTCCTCCTACGAGCAGTACTTC
>TRBJ2-5|many|.|TRBV7-2
CASSSNAGQETQYF
TGTGCCAGCAGCTCAAACGCGGGGCAAGAGACCCAGTACTTC
>TRBJ2-1|few|.|TRBV29-1
CSEGGYNEQFF
TGCAGCGAGGGGGGGTACAATGAGCAGTTCTTC
>TRBJ2-1|.|.|TRBV7-8
CASSLEGRDLDEQFF
TGTGCCAGCAGCTTAGAGGGCAGGGATCTTGATGAGCAGTTCTTC
>TRBJ2-7|few|TRBD2|TRBV25-1
CASSEWGGRAYEQYF
TGTGCCAGCAGTGAATGGGGCGGGAGGGCCTACGAGCAGTACTTC
>TRBJ1-3|.|.|TRBV7-2
CASSPRLSGNTIYF
TGTGCCAGCAGCCCCCGACTCTCTGGAAACACCATATATTTT
>TRBJ2-3|few|TRBD2|TRBV10-3
CAIRTSPPDTQYF
TGTGCCATTCGGACTAGCCCCCCAGATACGCAGTATTTT
>TRBJ2-3|many|TRBD1|TRBV24-1
CATSDSTGTDSTDTQYF
TGTGCCACCAGTGACTCAACCGGGACAGATAGCACAGATACGCAGTATTTT
>TRBJ2-1|.|TRBD2|TRBV6-2/TRBV6-3
CASIGGGSNEQFF
TGTGCCAGCATCGGGGGAGGGAGCAATGAGCAGTTCTTC
>TRBJ1-1|.|TRBD1|TRBV11-2
CASSTGTGGAEAFF
TGTGCCAGCAGTACGGGGACAGGGGGGGCTGAAGCTTTCTTT
>TRBJ1-5|few|.|TRBV7-9
CASSFDSEGNQPQHF
TGTGCCAGCAGCTTCGACTCTGAGGGCAATCAGCCCCAGCATTTT
>TRBJ2-1|.|TRBD2|TRBV4-3
CASSLGLAGINEQFF
TGCGCCAGCAGCCTCGGACTAGCGGGAATCAATGAGCAGTTCTTC
>TRBJ2-7|few|.|TRBV7-9
CASSSRGQGYEQYF
TGTGCCAGCAGCTCCCGAGGGCAGGGTTACGAGCAGTACTTC
>TRBJ2-1|many|TRBD2|TRBV2
CASRGLAGALEQFF
TGTGCCAGCAGAGGACTAGCGGGAGCGCTTGAGCAGTTCTTC
>TRBJ2-7|.|TRBD1|TRBV5-4
CASSVTTGTEYEQYF
TGTGCCAGCAGCGTTACCACCGGGACAGAGTACGAGCAGTACTTC
>TRBJ2-6|few|.|TRBV12-3/TRBV12-4
CASRSQGVGGANVLTF
TGTGCCAGCAGGTCACAGGGAGTGGGTGGGGCCAACGTCCTGACTTTC
>TRBJ2-2|few|.|TRBV6-1
CATAQVNTGELFF
TGTGCCACCGCCCAAGTAAACACCGGGGAGCTGTTTTTT
>TRBJ2-5|few|.|TRBV19
CASSMGPQLETQYF
TGTGCCAGTAGTATGGGACCCCAGTTGGAGACCCAGTACTTC
>TRBJ1-5|few|.|TRBV4-2
CASSPLKGNSNQPQHF
TGTGCCAGCAGCCCGCTAAAAGGGAATAGCAATCAGCCCCAGCATTTT
>TRBJ2-7|.|TRBD1|TRBV28
CASSFGDRVSYEQYF
TGTGCCAGCAGTTTTGGGGACAGGGTGTCCTACGAGCAGTACTTC
>TRBJ2-6|.|.|TRBV28
CASRLTGLGGANVLTF
TGTGCCAGCAGACTGACTGGGCTAGGTGGGGCCAACGTCCTGACTTTC
>TRBJ1-5|few|.|TRBV29-1
CSVAQGNDQPQHF
TGCAGCGTTGCTCAGGGTAATGACCAGCCCCAGCATTTT
>TRBJ2-7|.|.|TRBV7-2
CASSSDFAYEQYF
TGTGCCAGCAGCTCGGACTTCGCCTACGAGCAGTACTTC
>TRBJ1-2|.|.|TRBV28
CASGDRSMARTF
TGTGCCAGCGGAGACAGGTCTATGGCTAGGACCTTC
>TRBJ2-7|.|TRBD2|TRBV7-2
CASSSRGGRMYEQYF
TGTGCCAGCAGCTCCCGGGGCGGGAGGATGTACGAGCAGTACTTC
>TRBJ2-7|few|.|TRBV7-2
CASSLVVGGSDEQYF
TGTGCCAGCAGCTTAGTAGTTGGCGGTAGCGACGAGCAGTACTTC
>TRBJ2-1|few|.|TRBV27
CASSSWTWRNEQFF
TGTGCCAGCAGTTCATGGACCTGGAGGAATGAGCAGTTCTTC
>TRBJ2-7|.|.|TRBV11-3
CASQRQGKDEQYF
TGTGCCAGCCAAAGGCAGGGGAAGGACGAGCAGTACTTC
>TRBJ2-5|many|.|TRBV5-1
CASSPQGGIETQYF
TGCGCCAGCAGCCCACAGGGGGGGATCGAGACCCAGTACTTC
>TRBJ2-5|few|TRBD2|TRBV15
CATSRDRGSRETQYF
TGTGCCACCAGCAGAGATCGCGGGAGTCGGGAGACCCAGTACTTC
>TRBJ2-3|few|.|TRBV12-3/TRBV12-4
CASSFSGEGPAQYF
TGTGCCAGCAGTTTCTCGGGAGAAGGGCCTGCGCAGTATTTT
>TRBJ2-1|.|.|TRBV13
CASSLGRRYEQFF
TGTGCCAGCAGCTTAGGCCGACGGTATGAGCAGTTCTTC
>TRBJ2-1|many|TRBD1|TRBV19
CASSPQTGNGLAPFF
TGTGCCAGTAGTCCTCAGACAGGGAACGGGCTAGCCCCCTTCTTC
>TRBJ1-2|many|TRBD1|TRBV11-2
CASSSRRTGNGLTNGYTF
TGTGCCAGCAGCAGCAGAAGGACAGGGAATGGGTTAACTAATGGCTACACCTTC
>TRBJ2-2|few|.|TRBV7-8
CASSLQLAGITGELFF
TGTGCCAGCAGCTTACAACTAGCCGGCATCACCGGGGAGCTGTTTTTT
>TRBJ2-3|.|.|TRBV29-1
CSVEVAGQYF
TGCAGCGTTGAAGTGGCAGGGCAGTATTTT
>TRBJ1-5|.|.|TRBV7-6
CASSLDQPQHF
TGTGCCAGCAGCTTAGATCAGCCCCAGCATTTT
>TRBJ2-2|few|TRBD1|TRBV25-1
CASRDREYTGELFF
TGTGCCAGCCGGGACAGGGAGTACACCGGGGAGCTGTTTTTT
>TRBJ2-1|.|.|TRBV11-2
CASSLSSGVYNEQFF
TGTGCCAGCAGCTTAAGTAGCGGAGTATACAATGAGCAGTTCTTC
>TRBJ2-4|few|TRBD1|TRBV12-3/TRBV12-4
CASSVNGTAPLSGAKNIQYF
TGTGCCAGCAGCGTAAACGGGACAGCTCCCCTATCCGGAGCCAAAAACATTCAGTACTTC
>TRBJ2-4|many|.|TRBV7-8
CASSLDGGPQYF
TGTGCCAGCAGCTTAGATGGCGGGCCACAGTACTTC
>TRBJ2-4|few|.|TRBV18
CASSPMEDIQYF
TGTGCCAGCTCACCGATGGAGGACATTCAGTACTTC
>TRBJ2-3|few|.|TRBV6-6
CASGPPGTQYF
TGTGCCAGCGGGCCCCCGGGTACGCAGTATTTT
>TRBJ2-3|.|.|TRBV7-2
CASSLAGRTDTQYF
TGTGCCAGCAGCTTGGCAGGGCGCACAGATACGCAGTATTTT
>TRBJ1-1|many|.|TRBV5-1
CASGRGGVNTEAFF
TGCGCCAGCGGCAGAGGGGGGGTGAACACTGAAGCTTTCTTT